This T cell receptor (beta chain) was sequenced for a study of cytomegalovirus exposure and HLA in healthy donors. About the study: Around 85 million unique TCR sequences came from HLA-typed donors in an early release.

This clone was seen once. No antigen is known for it. The study ran its PCR with 60 Vbeta and 13 Jbeta primers. The assay was immunoSEQ multiplex PCR, and TCRdb's table has in-frame clones only and misses some. This table has about 82,000 clones, 84% appearing once. Notes on the study in general: Another analysis was done later, and it associated 15,000 or so TCR beta sequences with HLA alleles at 0.05 false discovery rate. The study designated about 160 TCR beta chains cytomegalovirus-associated.

This CDR3 contains 14 residues. Germline lookup yields CDR1 ENHRY and CDR2 SYGVKD. V lost 7 bases to trimming and J lost 10 bases, with 17 bases between them. The receptor's source is a man aged 65 to 85 in good health and CMV-seropositive. The sequencing input was PBMCs. This chain connects TRBV10-3 to TRBJ1-6; maybe TRBD1 (6 bases). The CDR3 loop reads CAIKGGGDESPLHF. In nucleotides, the CDR3 is TGTGCCATCAAGGGGGGAGGGGATGAATCACCCCTCCACTTT.